These 20 T cell receptor beta chains were all obtained from the same sample, sequenced in a study of regulatory T cells in long-lasting Graves disease. Documented time point: newly diagnosed GD, antithyroid drugs for less than 3 months. Extracted PBMC RNA gave rise to the TCR library. Arm-PCR with iRepertoire HTBI primers amplified the CDR3 regions for these TCR beta libraries. Each CDR3 protein gets one entry after TCRdb re-called the multiplex PCR reads with MiXCR. This sample has approximately 540,000 distinct CDR3 sequences, with around 12% found just once. These same data were also listed under a study on T cells in Graves' hyperthyroidism and ophthalmopathy.

The sequenced sample was peripheral blood mononuclear cells (PBMCs), obtained at new diagnosis, from a patient treated with antithyroid drugs. Receptors originate from a woman under 40 with Graves disease.

Turning to this clonotype: A much larger clone lies a single base off, so this may be a read error. The chain recombines TRBV3-1 with TRBJ1-2, with D tentatively TRBD1 (5 bases). V was cut by 8 bases and J by 5 bases, with 18 bases left in between. CDR3 size: 14 residues. Per germline, CDR1 LGHDT and CDR2 YNNKEL (reference sequence). In DNA, the CDR3 is TGTGCCAGCTGCCTAAAGACAGACAGTTATGGCTACACCTTC. The encoded protein is CASCLKTDSYGYTF. The variable domain in full, with the rest retrieved from reference TRBV3-1 and TRBJ1-2, is DTAVSQTPKYLVTQMGNDKSIKCEQNLGHDTMYWYKQDSKKFLKIMFSYNNKELIINETVPNRFSPKSPDKAHLNLHINSLELGDSAVYFCASCLKTDSYGYTFGSGTRLTVV.

The genes are TRBV7-2 and TRBJ2-7; 9 nucleotides align to TRBD2. The CDR3 sequence is 16 residues long. After removal of 7 bases from V and 2 bases from J, the junction contained 12 bases not matched to a gene. Germline CDR1 SGHTA, CDR2 FQGNSA. The CDR3 nucleotides are TGTGCCAGCACCTGGGGCGGGGCTAGCGGGACCTACGAGCAGTACGTC. Translation gives CASTWGGASGTYEQYV.

The table lists this clonotype with many counts. The rearrangement joins TRBV2 to TRBJ2-7; D call uncertain. The germline gives CDR1 SNHLY, CDR2 FYNNEI. Trimming shortened V by 3 bases and J by 7 bases, and 19 bases separated the two germline ends. This CDR3 contains 15 residues. CDR3 protein: CASSEVHTSLEEQYF. Here the CDR3 DNA reads TGTGCCAGCAGTGAGGTCCACACATCCCTAGAAGAGCAGTACTTC.

This clonotype was counted at least ten times. The gene calls are TRBV5-6 and TRBJ2-7, with D possibly matching TRBD2 (5 bases). Trimming removed 1 base at V and 7 bases at J, with 18 bases between. This CDR3 comprises 15 residues. In germline, CDR1 is SGHDT, CDR2 YYEEEE. In DNA, the CDR3 is TGTGCCAGCAGCTTGAGCGGAGCTGTGTTTGGAGAGCAGTACTTC. Amino acid sequence: CASSLSGAVFGEQYF.

This clonotype was detected many times. This chain joins TRBV29-1 and TRBJ2-2; 16 nucleotides line up with TRBD2. This CDR3 region has 16 residues. From germline, CDR1 is SQVTM and CDR2 ANQGSEA. V was clipped by 6 bases and J by 3 bases; unmatched bases: 4. DNA of the CDR3: TGCAGCGTCACCGGGACTAGCGGGAGGGACACCGGGGAGCTGTTTTTT. Translation gives CSVTGTSGRDTGELFF.

This clonotype was counted at least ten times. At one boundary the junction diverges from the germline segment, which might be a read error. The chain is built from TRBV4-1 and TRBJ1-1; D possibly corresponds to TRBD1 (5 bases). The CDR3 runs to 12 residues. Germline V gene data show CDR1 as MGHRA and CDR2 as YSYEKL. CDR3 region: CASSHQTGGAFF. Here the CDR3 DNA reads TGTGCCAGCAGCCACCAGACGGGGGGGGCTTTCTTT.

This clonotype showed up many times. The chain carries TRBV11-3 and TRBJ2-5; D possibly corresponds to TRBD2 (5 bases). The germline gives CDR1 SGHNT, CDR2 YENEEA. The V and J ends lost 3 bases and 3 bases respectively, with 23 bases between them. The CDR3 contains 18 residues. CDR3 coding DNA: TGTGCCAGCAGCTTCCGTCTACCAAAGCGGATAGATAAAGAGACCCAGTACTTC. Translation gives CASSFRLPKRIDKETQYF.

V and J are TRBV28 and TRBJ2-7; D is unclear. The CDR3 length is 11 residues. Germline V gene lookup returns CDR1 MDHEN and CDR2 SYDVKM. Trimming removed 4 bases at V and 5 bases at J, with 6 bases between. The CDR3 sequence is CASSSYNEQYF. CDR3 coding DNA: TGTGCCAGCAGTTCTTACAACGAGCAGTACTTC.

As regards this clonotype: A read error may be the cause here, since a much bigger clone is one base away. The rearrangement links TRBV9 to TRBJ2-1, with 7 bases identical to TRBD2. Germline V gene sequence: CDR1 SGDLS, CDR2 YYNGEE. CDR3 length: 12 residues. V lost 6 bases and J lost 7; bases outside the gene matches: 4. The CDR3 DNA reads as TGTGCCAGCAACCAAGCGGGAAATGAGCAGTTCTTC. It is translated as CASNQAGNEQFF.

This clonotype showed up many times. The gene calls are TRBV6-1 and TRBJ1-6; no definite D call. The germline V gene has CDR1 MNHNS and CDR2 SASEGT. V was clipped by 3 bases and J by 9 bases, with 9 bases between them. The CDR3 covers 13 residues. Here the CDR3 DNA reads TGTGCCAGCAGTGAGACGGTGCGTTCACCCCTCCACTTT. Translating gives CASSETVRSPLHF.

The V gene is TRBV27, the J gene TRBJ2-2; D might be TRBD1 (5 bases). Between the trimmed V and J ends, which lost 2 bases and 7 bases, there was a span of 11 bases. The CDR3 has 14 residues. Germline V CDR1 and CDR2: MNHEY, SMNVEV (reference sequence). CDR3 sequence: CASSLGQGFGELFF. The DNA for the CDR3 is TGTGCCAGCAGTTTAGGGCAGGGTTTCGGGGAGCTGTTTTTT.

This clonotype was detected ten times or more. The CDR3 DNA sequence: TGTGCCAGCAGCACTAATCGACCGGTTCACTCCTACAATGAGCAGTTCTTC. It codes for CASSTNRPVHSYNEQFF. The rearrangement joins TRBV13 to TRBJ2-1; no clear D. This CDR3 has 17 residues. Germline CDR1 is PRHDT and CDR2 is FYEKMQ (reference sequence). Trimming removed 5 bases at V and 0 bases at J, with 17 bases between.

The table lists this clonotype with many counts. The chain combines TRBV27 with TRBJ1-2, with D perhaps matching TRBD1 (6 bases). The CDR3 is 13 amino acids. The germline V and J ends were trimmed by 3 bases and 5 bases, with 10 bases remaining between them. The germline CDR1 and CDR2 sequences are MNHEY and SMNVEV (reference sequence). Here the CDR3 reads CASSFRRGYGYTF. The CDR3 DNA reads TGTGCCAGCAGTTTTCGCAGGGGTTATGGCTACACCTTC.

In this sample, this clonotype turned up a few times. One base away lies a much larger clone, so this may be a sequencing read error. The chain recombines TRBV6-2 or TRBV6-3 with TRBJ1-1; 10 bases are shared with TRBD1. Germline lookup yields CDR1 MNHEY and CDR2 SVGEGT. CDR3 size: 17 residues. CDR3 in DNA: TGTGCCGGCAGCTGGGACAGGGGCCCCGGGGCGAACACTGAAGCTTTCTTT. Amino acid sequence: CAGSWDRGPGANTEAFF.

The CDR3 is CASSWTESNYGYTF. The CDR3 bases are TGTGCCAGCAGCTGGACCGAATCGAACTATGGCTACACCTTC. The chain combines TRBV7-8 with TRBJ1-2; D remains ambiguous. V lost 4 bases and J 2 bases, leaving 11 bases between the germline ends. The CDR3 has 14 amino acids. The germline CDR1 and CDR2 sequences are SGHVS and FQNEAQ.

A single count supports this clonotype. The gene calls are TRBV12-3 or TRBV12-4 and TRBJ2-3; 10 nucleotides match TRBD2. V dropped 6 bases and J dropped 6; count of bases not matched to a gene: 9. The CDR3 extends over 15 amino acids. Here the CDR3 DNA reads TGTGCCAGCAGATGGGCTAGCGGGAGAGGGGATACGCAGTATTTT. As protein: CASRWASGRGDTQYF.

In regard to this clonotype: Since a much larger clone is just one base distant, this may be a read error. The chain uses TRBV19 and TRBJ1-5; 7 nucleotides line up with TRBD1. This CDR3 is built from 13 residues. The trim removed 0 bases at V and 9 bases at J, leaving 2 bases unmatched. Germline V gene data show CDR1 as LNHDA and CDR2 as SQIVND (reference sequence). Here the CDR3 DNA reads TGTGCCAGTAGTATAGACAGGGGGATGCCCCAGCATTTT. Residues: CASSIDRGMPQHF.

V usage is TRBV3-1 and J usage is TRBJ1-1, with 11 positions matching TRBD1. Germline V CDR1 and CDR2: LGHDT, YNNKEL (reference sequence). This CDR3 region has 16 residues. With 4 bases clipped from V and 4 bases from J, the junction kept 8 bases outside the gene matches. For the CDR3, the DNA is TGTGCCAGCAGCCTCGGACAGGGGGCTTTGGGCACTGAAGCTTTCTTT. Amino acids: CASSLGQGALGTEAFF.

Many counts were recorded for this clonotype. The chain uses TRBV20-1 and TRBJ2-1; no reliable D call. Germline V CDR1 and CDR2: DFQATT, SNEGSKA (reference sequence). The CDR3 length is 12 residues. V was trimmed by 4 bases and J by 5 bases, leaving 9 bases between them. CDR3: CSANRPNNEQFF. CDR3 coding DNA: TGCAGTGCTAACCGACCAAACAATGAGCAGTTCTTC.

The chain has TRBV4-2 and TRBJ1-2; D gene ambiguous. Trimming took off 3 bases at V and 4 bases at J, with 9 bases between the two ends. CDR3 length: 13 amino acids. CDR1 is LGHNA and CDR2 is YNFKEQ in the germline V gene. The CDR3 DNA sequence: TGTGCCAGCAGCCAGGCATTACGCTATGGCTACACCTTC. This translates into CASSQALRYGYTF.